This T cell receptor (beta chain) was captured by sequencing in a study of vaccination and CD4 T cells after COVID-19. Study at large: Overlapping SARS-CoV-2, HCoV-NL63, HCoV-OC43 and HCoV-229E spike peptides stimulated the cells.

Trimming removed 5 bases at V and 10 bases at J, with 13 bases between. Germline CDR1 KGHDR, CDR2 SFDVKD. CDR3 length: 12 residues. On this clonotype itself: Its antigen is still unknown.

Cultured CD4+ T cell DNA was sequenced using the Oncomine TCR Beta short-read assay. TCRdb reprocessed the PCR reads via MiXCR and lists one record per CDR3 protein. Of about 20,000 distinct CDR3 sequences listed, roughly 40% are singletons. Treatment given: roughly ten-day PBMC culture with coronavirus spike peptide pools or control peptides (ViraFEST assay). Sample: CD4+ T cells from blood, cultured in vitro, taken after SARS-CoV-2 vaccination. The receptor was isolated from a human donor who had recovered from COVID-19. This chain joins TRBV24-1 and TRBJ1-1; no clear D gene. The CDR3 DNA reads TGTGCCACCAGTGGGATTAGTGGGAGAGCTTTCTTT. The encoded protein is CATSGISGRAFF.